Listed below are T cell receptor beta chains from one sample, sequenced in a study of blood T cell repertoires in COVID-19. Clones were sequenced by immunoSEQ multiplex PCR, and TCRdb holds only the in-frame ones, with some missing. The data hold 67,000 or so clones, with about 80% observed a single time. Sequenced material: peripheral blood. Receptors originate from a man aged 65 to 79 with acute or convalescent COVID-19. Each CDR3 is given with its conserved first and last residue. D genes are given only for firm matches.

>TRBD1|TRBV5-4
CASSLKTGGTYEQYF
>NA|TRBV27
CASPPCVPVSGSFQPQHF
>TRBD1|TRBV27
CASSLTGSSYEQYF
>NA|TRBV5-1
CASSLGDAGSWSEAFF
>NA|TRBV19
CASSFQVGAYNEQFF
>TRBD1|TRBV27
CASSPGGLGNTIYF
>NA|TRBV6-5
CASTLGGFIGYTF
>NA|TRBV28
CASSIQSTVAGETQYF
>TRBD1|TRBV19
CASSTADRALDSNQPQHF
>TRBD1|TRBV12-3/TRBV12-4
CASSKQGDYGYTF
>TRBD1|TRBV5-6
CASSSQGPSYQPQHF
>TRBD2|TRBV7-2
CASSLFPSGSFNEQFF
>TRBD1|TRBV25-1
CASTLDRVHQPQHF
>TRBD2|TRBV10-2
CASSAWTSGSKETQYF
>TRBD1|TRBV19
CASGTGYGYGYTF
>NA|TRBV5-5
CASNRVGQISGANVLTF
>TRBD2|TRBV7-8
CASSLLAGDIYNEQFF
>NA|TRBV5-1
CASRQAGGSNYGYTF
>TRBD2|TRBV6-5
CATGRAAGSEQYF
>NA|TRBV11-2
CASSLTSGSYNEQFF
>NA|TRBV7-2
CASSPQGFSNQPQHF
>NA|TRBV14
CASSQNAGETQYF
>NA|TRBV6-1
CASSEALNRADTEAFF
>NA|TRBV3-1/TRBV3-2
CASSRTRGSGVKANTGELFF